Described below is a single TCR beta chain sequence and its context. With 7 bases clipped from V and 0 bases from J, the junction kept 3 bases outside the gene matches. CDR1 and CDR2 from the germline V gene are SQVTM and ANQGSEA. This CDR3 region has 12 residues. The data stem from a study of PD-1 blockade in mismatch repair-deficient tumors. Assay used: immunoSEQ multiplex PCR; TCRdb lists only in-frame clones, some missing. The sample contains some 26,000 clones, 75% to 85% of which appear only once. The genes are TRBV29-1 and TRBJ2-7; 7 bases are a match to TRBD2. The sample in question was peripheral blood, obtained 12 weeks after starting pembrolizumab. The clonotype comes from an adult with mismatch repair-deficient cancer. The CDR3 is CSAGGGSYEQYF. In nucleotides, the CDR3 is TGCAGCGCTGGCGGGGGCTCCTACGAGCAGTACTTC.